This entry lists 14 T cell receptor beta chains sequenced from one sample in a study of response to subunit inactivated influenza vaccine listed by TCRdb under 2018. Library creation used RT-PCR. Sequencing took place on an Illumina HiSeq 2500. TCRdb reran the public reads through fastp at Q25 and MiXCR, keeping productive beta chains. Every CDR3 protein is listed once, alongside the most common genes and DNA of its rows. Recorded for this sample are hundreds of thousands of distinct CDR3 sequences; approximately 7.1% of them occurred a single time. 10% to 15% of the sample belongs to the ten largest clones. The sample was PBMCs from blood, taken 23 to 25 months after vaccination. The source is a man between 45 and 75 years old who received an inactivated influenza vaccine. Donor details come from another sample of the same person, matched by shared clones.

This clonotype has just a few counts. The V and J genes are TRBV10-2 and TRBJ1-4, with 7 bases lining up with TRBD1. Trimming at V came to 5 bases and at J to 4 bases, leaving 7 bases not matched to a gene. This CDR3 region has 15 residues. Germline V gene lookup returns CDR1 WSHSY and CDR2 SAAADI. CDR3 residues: CASSIGTALNEKLFF. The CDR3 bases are TGCGCCAGCAGTATTGGGACAGCCCTTAATGAAAAACTGTTTTTT.

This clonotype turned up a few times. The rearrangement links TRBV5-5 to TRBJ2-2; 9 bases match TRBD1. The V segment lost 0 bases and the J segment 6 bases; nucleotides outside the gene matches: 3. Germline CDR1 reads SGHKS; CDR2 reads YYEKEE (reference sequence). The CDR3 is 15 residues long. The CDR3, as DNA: TGTGCCAGCAGCTTGGTTGGGACAGGGCCCGGGGAGCTGTTTTTT. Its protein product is CASSLVGTGPGELFF. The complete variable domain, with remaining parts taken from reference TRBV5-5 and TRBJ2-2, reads DAGVTQSPTHLIKTRGQQVTLRCSPISGHKSVSWYQQVLGQGPQFIFQYYEKEERGRGNFPDRFSARQFPNYSSELNVNALLLGDSALYLCASSLVGTGPGELFFGEGSRLTVL.

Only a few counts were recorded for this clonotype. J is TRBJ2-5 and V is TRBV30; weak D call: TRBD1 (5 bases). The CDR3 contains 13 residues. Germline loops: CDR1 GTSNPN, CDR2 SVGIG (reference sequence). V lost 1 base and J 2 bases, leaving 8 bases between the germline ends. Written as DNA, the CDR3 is TGTGCCTGGAGTGCAGGGCAGCAAGAGACCCAGTACTTC. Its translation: CAWSAGQQETQYF.

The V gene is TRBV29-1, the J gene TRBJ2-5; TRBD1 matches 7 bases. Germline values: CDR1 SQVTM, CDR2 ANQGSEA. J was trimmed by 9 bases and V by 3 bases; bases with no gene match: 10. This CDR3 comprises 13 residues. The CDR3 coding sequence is TGCAGCGTTGATCCTAGGAGCCAGGGGGCCCAGTACTTC. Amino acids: CSVDPRSQGAQYF.

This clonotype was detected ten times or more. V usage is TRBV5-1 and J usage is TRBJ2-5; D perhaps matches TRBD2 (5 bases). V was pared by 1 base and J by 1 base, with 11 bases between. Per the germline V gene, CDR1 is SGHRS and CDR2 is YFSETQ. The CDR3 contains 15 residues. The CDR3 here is CASSLLGRSQETQYF. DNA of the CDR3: TGCGCCAGCAGCTTGCTAGGGAGAAGCCAAGAGACCCAGTACTTC.

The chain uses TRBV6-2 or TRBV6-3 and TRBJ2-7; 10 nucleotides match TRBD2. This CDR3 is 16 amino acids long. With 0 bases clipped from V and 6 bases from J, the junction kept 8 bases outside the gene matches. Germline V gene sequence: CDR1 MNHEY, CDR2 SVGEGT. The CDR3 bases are TGTGCCAGCAGTTACTCACGGCTAGCGGGAGTCGGCGAGCAGTACTTC. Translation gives CASSYSRLAGVGEQYF.

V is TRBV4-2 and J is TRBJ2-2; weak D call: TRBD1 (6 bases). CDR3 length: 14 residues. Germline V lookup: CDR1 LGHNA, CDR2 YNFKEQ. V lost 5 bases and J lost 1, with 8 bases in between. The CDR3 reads CASSAQGNTGELFF. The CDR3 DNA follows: TGTGCCAGCAGCGCACAGGGGAACACCGGGGAGCTGTTTTTT.

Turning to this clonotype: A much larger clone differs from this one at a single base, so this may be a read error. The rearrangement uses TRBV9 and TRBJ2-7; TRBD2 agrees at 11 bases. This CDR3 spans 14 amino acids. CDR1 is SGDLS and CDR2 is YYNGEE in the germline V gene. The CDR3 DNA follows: TGTGCCAGCAGCCCTAGCGGGGGGACCTACGTGCAGTACTTC. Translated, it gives CASSPSGGTYVQYF.

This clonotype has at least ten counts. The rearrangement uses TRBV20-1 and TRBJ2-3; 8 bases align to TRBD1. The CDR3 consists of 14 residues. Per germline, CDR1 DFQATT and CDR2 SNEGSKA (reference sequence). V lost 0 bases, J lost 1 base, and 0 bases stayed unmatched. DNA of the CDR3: TGCAGTGCTAGAGAGACAGGGGGCACAGATACGCAGTATTTT. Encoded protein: CSARETGGTDTQYF.

The CDR3 protein is CSARVLASYEQYF. The DNA for the CDR3 is TGCAGTGCTAGAGTACTAGCTTCCTACGAGCAGTACTTC. V usage is TRBV20-1 and J usage is TRBJ2-7; D perhaps matches TRBD2 (6 bases). Germline V gene sequence: CDR1 DFQATT, CDR2 SNEGSKA (reference sequence). Deletions cut 1 base from V and 1 base from J, with 8 bases between. CDR3 length equals 13 residues.

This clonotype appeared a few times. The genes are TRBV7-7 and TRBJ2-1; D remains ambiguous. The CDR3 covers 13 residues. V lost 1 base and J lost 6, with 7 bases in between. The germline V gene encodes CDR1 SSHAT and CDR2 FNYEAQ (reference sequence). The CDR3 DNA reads TGTGCCAGCAGCTTAGAACTGGGCAATGAGCAGTTCTTC. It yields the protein CASSLELGNEQFF.

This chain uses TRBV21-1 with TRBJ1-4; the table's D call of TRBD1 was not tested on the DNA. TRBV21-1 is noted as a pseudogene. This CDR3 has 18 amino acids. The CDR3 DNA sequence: TGTGCCAGCAGCTCAAAAATTCCCCTGGGGATGGCTAATGAAAAACTGTTTTTT. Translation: CASSSKIPLGMANEKLFF.

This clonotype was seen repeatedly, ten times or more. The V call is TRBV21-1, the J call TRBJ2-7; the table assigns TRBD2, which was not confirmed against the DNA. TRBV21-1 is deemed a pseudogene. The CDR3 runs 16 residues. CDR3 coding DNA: TGTGCCAGCAGCAAATGGAGCGGGAGGTGCTCCTACGAGCAGTACTTC. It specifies CASSKWSGRCSYEQYF.

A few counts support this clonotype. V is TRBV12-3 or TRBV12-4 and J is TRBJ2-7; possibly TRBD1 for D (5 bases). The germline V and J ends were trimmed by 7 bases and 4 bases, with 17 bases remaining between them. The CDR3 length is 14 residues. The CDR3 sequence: CASTMSETAYEQYF. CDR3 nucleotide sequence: TGTGCCAGCACTATGTCCGAGACAGCATACGAGCAGTACTTC.